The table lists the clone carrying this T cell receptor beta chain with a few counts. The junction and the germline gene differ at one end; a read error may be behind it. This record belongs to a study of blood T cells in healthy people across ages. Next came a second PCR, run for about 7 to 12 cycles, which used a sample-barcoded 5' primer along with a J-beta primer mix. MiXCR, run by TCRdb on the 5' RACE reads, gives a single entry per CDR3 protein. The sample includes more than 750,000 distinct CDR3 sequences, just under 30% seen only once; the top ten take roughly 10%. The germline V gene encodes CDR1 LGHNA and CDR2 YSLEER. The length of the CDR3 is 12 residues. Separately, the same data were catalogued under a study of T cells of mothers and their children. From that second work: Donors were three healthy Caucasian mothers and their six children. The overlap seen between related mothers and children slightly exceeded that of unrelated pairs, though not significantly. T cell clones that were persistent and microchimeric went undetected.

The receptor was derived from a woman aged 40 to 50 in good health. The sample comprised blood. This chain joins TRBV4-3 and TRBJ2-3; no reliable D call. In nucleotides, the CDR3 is TGCGCCAGCAGCCTAGACACAAATACGCAGTATTTT. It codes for CASSLDTNTQYF.